Here is one TCR beta chain with its context. Under the authors' procedure: Reference gene primer amplification gave nucleated cell count estimates. The repertoire was sequenced with immunoSEQ multiplex PCR; TCRdb's copy has only in-frame clones and lacks some. The V and J calls and clone size are taken from that table; D and trimming were inferred from the DNA. The top ten clones hold more than 9% of a sample with hundreds of thousands of clones, just under 90% of them seen once. The sample is drawn from a study of blood T cell repertoires in COVID-19. Across the whole study: PBMCs, B-cell-depleted T cells, or T cells provided the cDNA or gDNA that made up the material.

The CDR3 covers 15 residues. After removal of 2 bases from V and 1 base from J, the junction contained 2 bases not matched to a gene. Germline V gives CDR1 SGHRS, CDR2 YFSETQ. Study members were between 18 and 89 years old and lived in 24 US regions. Allocation to cohorts depended on clinical history reported by the participants. Sequenced input: PBMCs or T cells enriched from blood (not recorded which). The receptor was isolated from a woman aged 25 to 45 who had recovered from COVID-19. The chain employs TRBV5-1 and TRBJ2-4, with 8 bases fitting TRBD2. The CDR3 coding sequence is TGCGCCAGCAGCTTAGCGGGAGTGGCCAAAAACATTCAGTACTTC. Amino acids: CASSLAGVAKNIQYF. The whole variable domain, filled in from reference TRBV5-1 and TRBJ2-4, reads KAGVTQTPRYLIKTRGQQVTLSCSPISGHRSVSWYQQTPGQGLQFLFEYFSETQRNKGNFPGRFSGRQFSNSRSEMNVSTLELGDSALYLCASSLAGVAKNIQYFGAGTRLSVL.